The rows below give T cell receptor beta chains drawn from one sample of a study of T cells after posttransplantation cyclophosphamide. Profiled with immunoSEQ multiplex PCR; TCRdb holds only in-frame clones, not every one. Of approximately 50,000 clones in the sample, 94% are singletons; the top ten hold 2.9%. The sequenced sample was PBMCs. These receptors were taken from a woman in her twenties or thirties in good health and a related stem cell transplant donor. Both conserved end residues are part of each CDR3. Fields, in order: CDR3 length, D gene, clone size, V gene, J gene, CDR3 DNA, CDR3 protein. D genes are given only for firm matches. The size entry is marked missing in some rows and otherwise reads once, few, many or a size class.

len: 17
d_gene: -
abundance: once
v_gene: TRBV4-3
j_gene: TRBJ1-5
CDR3nt: TGCGCCAGCAGCCAAGATCGTGTGGGGCTTAGCAATCAGCCCCAGCATTTT
CDR3aa: CASSQDRVGLSNQPQHF

len: 16
d_gene: -
abundance: -
v_gene: TRBV2
j_gene: TRBJ2-3
CDR3nt: TGTGCCAGCAGTGACGGGGTTAGCCGTCTCACAGATACGCAGTATTTT
CDR3aa: CASSDGVSRLTDTQYF

len: 14
d_gene: -
abundance: -
v_gene: TRBV18
j_gene: TRBJ2-5
CDR3nt: TGTGCCAGCTCACCCGGGGGAGCCTCGTGGACCCAGTACTTC
CDR3aa: CASSPGGASWTQYF

len: 14
d_gene: -
abundance: -
v_gene: TRBV2
j_gene: TRBJ1-2
CDR3nt: TGTGCCAGCAGTGAAAGCGGCGGACCTTATGGCTACACCTTC
CDR3aa: CASSESGGPYGYTF

len: 12
d_gene: -
abundance: -
v_gene: TRBV19
j_gene: TRBJ1-1
CDR3nt: TGTGCCAGTAGTATAGATCCGGTGAGTGCTTTCTTT
CDR3aa: CASSIDPVSAFF

len: 13
d_gene: -
abundance: -
v_gene: TRBV28
j_gene: TRBJ1-1
CDR3nt: TGTGCCAGCAGTTTTACCGGTGACACTGAAGCTTTCTTT
CDR3aa: CASSFTGDTEAFF

len: 13
d_gene: -
abundance: -
v_gene: TRBV15
j_gene: TRBJ1-6
CDR3nt: TGTGCCACCAGGCGGGCGAATAATTCACCCCTCCACTTT
CDR3aa: CATRRANNSPLHF

len: 13
d_gene: TRBD1
abundance: -
v_gene: TRBV14
j_gene: TRBJ2-7
CDR3nt: TGTGCCAGCAGCATTGGACAGGGGTACGAGCAGTACTTC
CDR3aa: CASSIGQGYEQYF

len: 17
d_gene: -
abundance: -
v_gene: TRBV7-2
j_gene: TRBJ1-3
CDR3nt: TGTGCCAGCAGCTTACAGGGTACGGGCCTCTCTGGAAACACCATATATTTT
CDR3aa: CASSLQGTGLSGNTIYF

len: 15
d_gene: TRBD2
abundance: -
v_gene: TRBV19
j_gene: TRBJ2-1
CDR3nt: TGTGCCAGTAGTGTTCTGGGGGGGATTGGGAATGAGCAGTTCTTC
CDR3aa: CASSVLGGIGNEQFF

len: 14
d_gene: -
abundance: once
v_gene: TRBV4-2
j_gene: TRBJ1-2
CDR3nt: TGTGCCAGCAGCCCGGTCGGGGAAATCTATGGCTACACCTTC
CDR3aa: CASSPVGEIYGYTF

len: 14
d_gene: -
abundance: -
v_gene: TRBV28
j_gene: TRBJ1-2
CDR3nt: TGTGCCAGCAGTGTCCCCCCCGGTGTTAATGGCTACACCTTC
CDR3aa: CASSVPPGVNGYTF

len: 17
d_gene: TRBD2
abundance: -
v_gene: TRBV7-6
j_gene: TRBJ2-1
CDR3nt: TGTGCCAGCAGCCCTAGCCCTCTAGCGGGGGGCCAGGATGAGCAGTTCTTC
CDR3aa: CASSPSPLAGGQDEQFF

len: 14
d_gene: TRBD1
abundance: -
v_gene: TRBV7-9
j_gene: TRBJ2-7
CDR3nt: TGTGCCAGCAGCTGGGGACAGGGGGCCGACGAGCAGTACTTC
CDR3aa: CASSWGQGADEQYF

len: 15
d_gene: TRBD2
abundance: -
v_gene: TRBV4-3
j_gene: TRBJ2-1
CDR3nt: TGCGCCAGCAGCCAAGAGTGGGGGGGGAGATATGAGCAGTTCTTC
CDR3aa: CASSQEWGGRYEQFF

len: 17
d_gene: TRBD2
abundance: -
v_gene: TRBV4-2
j_gene: TRBJ2-3
CDR3nt: TGTGCCAGCAGCCATACGACTAGCGGGGGGAACACAGATACGCAGTATTTT
CDR3aa: CASSHTTSGGNTDTQYF

len: 13
d_gene: -
abundance: -
v_gene: TRBV5-1
j_gene: TRBJ2-7
CDR3nt: TGCGCCAGCAGCTTGGTATCAGGTTACGAGCAGTACTTC
CDR3aa: CASSLVSGYEQYF

len: 13
d_gene: TRBD1
abundance: -
v_gene: TRBV6-1
j_gene: TRBJ2-5
CDR3nt: TGTGCCAGCAGTTGGGACAGGCGTGAGACCCAGTACTTC
CDR3aa: CASSWDRRETQYF

len: 14
d_gene: -
abundance: -
v_gene: TRBV7-9
j_gene: TRBJ1-2
CDR3nt: TGTGCCAGCAGCTTAGTCGGGGAACTCTATGGCTACACCTTC
CDR3aa: CASSLVGELYGYTF

len: 14
d_gene: TRBD2
abundance: -
v_gene: TRBV6-4
j_gene: TRBJ2-3
CDR3nt: TGTGCCAGCAGTGACGCGGGGGAGACAGATACGCAGTATTTT
CDR3aa: CASSDAGETDTQYF

len: 14
d_gene: -
abundance: -
v_gene: TRBV6-6
j_gene: TRBJ1-1
CDR3nt: TGTGCCAGCAGTTACTCGTCAGGGATGGCTGAAGCTTTCTTT
CDR3aa: CASSYSSGMAEAFF

len: 13
d_gene: TRBD1
abundance: -
v_gene: TRBV28
j_gene: TRBJ1-5
CDR3nt: TGTGCAACCCGACAGGGGAGCAATCAGCCCCAGCATTTT
CDR3aa: CATRQGSNQPQHF

len: 15
d_gene: -
abundance: few
v_gene: TRBV6-5
j_gene: TRBJ1-6
CDR3nt: TGTGCCAGCAGACCCAGGGTATATCATAATTCACCCCTCCACTTT
CDR3aa: CASRPRVYHNSPLHF

len: 14
d_gene: -
abundance: -
v_gene: TRBV21-1
j_gene: TRBJ1-1
CDR3nt: TGTGCCAGCAGCACCCTGGGACAAAACACTGAAGCTTTCTTT
CDR3aa: CASSTLGQNTEAFF

len: 22
d_gene: -
abundance: -
v_gene: TRBV4-3
j_gene: TRBJ2-6
CDR3nt: TGCGCCAGCAGCCAAGATCTATGGGTCCAGGACAGTCTCTTCTCTGGGGCCAACGTCCTGACTTTC
CDR3aa: CASSQDLWVQDSLFSGANVLTF

len: 14
d_gene: TRBD1
abundance: few
v_gene: TRBV2
j_gene: TRBJ1-5
CDR3nt: TGTGCCAGCAGCGGTAGGACAGGGAGCCAGCCCCAGCATTTT
CDR3aa: CASSGRTGSQPQHF